Listed below are T cell receptor beta chains from one sample, sequenced in a study of a mutant IDH1 vaccine in newly diagnosed glioma. TCRdb's copy holds only in-frame clones and misses some; the assay was immunoSEQ multiplex PCR. The table records about 130,000 clones, roughly 77% of them present only once. These receptors have no identified antigens. Here the sequenced sample was PBMCs, taken from a glioma patient whose treatment included an IDH1 peptide vaccine. These receptors were collected from a middle-aged man with glioma. CDR3s include the opening cysteine and the closing phenylalanine or tryptophan. Fields, in order: V gene, J gene, D gene, clone size, CDR3 DNA, CDR3 protein. The D gene is left open where the match is weak. Only some rows state a clone size, as once, few, many or a class for expanded clones.

>TRBV6-6|TRBJ2-3|NA|NA
TGTGCCAGCAGTTACACAGCCCGCACAGATACGCAGTATTTT
CASSYTARTDTQYF
>TRBV27|TRBJ1-5|TRBD1|few
TGTGCCAGCAGTTTCTTCGGGACAGGGGGTGGTCAGCCCCAGCATTTT
CASSFFGTGGGQPQHF
>TRBV5-1|TRBJ2-1|NA|NA
TGCGCCAGCAGCTTTACAGGGCTCTCCTACAATGAGCAGTTCTTC
CASSFTGLSYNEQFF
>TRBV4-2|TRBJ2-5|TRBD2|NA
TGTGCCAGCAGCCTCATAAGGGAGGGCTCCCAGACCCAGTACTTC
CASSLIREGSQTQYF
>TRBV4-1|TRBJ2-5|TRBD2|NA
TGCGCCAGCAGCCAGGGTCCAAGACTAGCCAGAGAGACCCAGTACTTC
CASSQGPRLARETQYF
>TRBV14|TRBJ2-1|TRBD2|NA
TGTGCCAGCAGCCAAATAGCGGGCCTTCCCTACAATGAGCAGTTCTTC
CASSQIAGLPYNEQFF
>TRBV7-2|TRBJ2-7|NA|NA
TGTGCCAGCAGCTCCGGGACTTTAGTTAGCTACGAGCAGTACTTC
CASSSGTLVSYEQYF
>TRBV10-3|TRBJ2-7|NA|NA
TGTGCCATCAGTGAGTCTAGAGAGCAGTACTTC
CAISESREQYF
>TRBV7-8|TRBJ1-5|NA|once
TGTGCCAGCAGCCAGCCCCAGGGCAATCAGCCCCAGCATTTT
CASSQPQGNQPQHF
>TRBV28|TRBJ2-3|NA|many
TGTGCCAGCAGTTTCGTATCCGGTTCAGATACGCAGTATTTT
CASSFVSGSDTQYF
>TRBV4-3|TRBJ2-5|NA|once
TGCGCCAGCAGCCAAGACGGCGGGGCGTACCAAGAGACCCAGTACTTC
CASSQDGGAYQETQYF
>TRBV4-2|TRBJ2-2|TRBD1|few
TGTGCCAGCAGCCAAGAGCAGGACAGGTACACCGGGGAGCTGTTTTTT
CASSQEQDRYTGELFF
>TRBV2|TRBJ2-3|TRBD2|many
TGTGCCAGCTACCGGGCTAGCGGGGTGGTTCCGGATACGCAGTATTTT
CASYRASGVVPDTQYF
>TRBV5-1|TRBJ1-4|TRBD1|NA
TGCGCCAGCAGCAGATGGGACAGCTCCGAGCCAACTAATGAAAAACTGTTTTTT
CASSRWDSSEPTNEKLFF
>TRBV7-2|TRBJ2-1|TRBD2|few
TGTGCCAGCAGCTTAGAGAGCGGGGCCTCCTACAATGAGCAGTTCTTC
CASSLESGASYNEQFF
>TRBV6-1|TRBJ2-2|NA|few
TGTGCCAGCCTCAAGAGGGGGAACACCGGGGAGCTGTTTTTT
CASLKRGNTGELFF
>TRBV7-9|TRBJ2-3|NA|NA
TGTGCCAGCAGCCCAGGGACCACCAGCACAGATACGCAGTATTTT
CASSPGTTSTDTQYF
>TRBV27|TRBJ2-3|TRBD2|NA
TGTGCCAGCAGCCCTAGCGGGAGGCCCACAGATACGCAGTATTTT
CASSPSGRPTDTQYF
>TRBV6-5|TRBJ2-7|NA|few
TGTGCCAGCAGGACAGGAGGGGGTTCCTACGAGCAGTACTTC
CASRTGGGSYEQYF
>TRBV19|TRBJ2-2|TRBD2|NA
TGTGCCAGTAGCCTACTAGCGGGAGCCACCGGGGAGCTGTTTTTT
CASSLLAGATGELFF
>TRBV4-3|TRBJ2-7|NA|NA
TGCGCCAGCAGCCGTTCGGGACACTCCTACGAGCAGTACTTC
CASSRSGHSYEQYF
>TRBV4-3|TRBJ1-5|NA|NA
TGCGCCAGCAGCCAAGGGAGGGAACAGCCCCAGCATTTT
CASSQGREQPQHF
>TRBV25-1|TRBJ2-1|TRBD2|NA
TGTGCCAGCAGTGAATTCGGGAGGGGCGCCTACAATGAGCAGTTCTTC
CASSEFGRGAYNEQFF
>TRBV7-8|TRBJ1-1|NA|NA
TGTGCCAGCAGCTTAGGCTCGAACACTGAAGCTTTCTTT
CASSLGSNTEAFF
>TRBV7-7|TRBJ2-5|NA|NA
TGTGCTAGCAGCCCTGGACTTAAAGAGACCCAGTACTTC
CASSPGLKETQYF
>TRBV5-4|TRBJ2-1|TRBD2|NA
TGTGCCAGCAGCTTGGGTGGTAGCGGGGGAGCAAACAATGAGCAGTTCTTC
CASSLGGSGGANNEQFF
>TRBV30|TRBJ2-1|TRBD1|NA
TGTGCCTGGAGCCCGGGACAGGGATACAATGAGCAGTTCTTC
CAWSPGQGYNEQFF
>TRBV19|TRBJ1-5|NA|NA
TGTGCCAGCCGGGGGAAGTCACAGGGTCGAGACAATCAGCCCCAGCATTTT
CASRGKSQGRDNQPQHF
>TRBV5-4|TRBJ2-7|NA|NA
TGTGCCAGCAGCTCCTGGCCGGCTCAAGGAATTTACGAGCAGTACTTC
CASSSWPAQGIYEQYF
>TRBV11-1|TRBJ2-1|TRBD2|NA
TGTGCCAGCAGCTGGACTAGCGGGGAGGGATACAATGAGCAGTTCTTC
CASSWTSGEGYNEQFF
>TRBV5-4|TRBJ1-2|TRBD1|NA
TGTGCCAGCAGCTGGACCTCCCGGGACAGGGAGTACACCTTC
CASSWTSRDREYTF
>TRBV25-1|TRBJ1-5|TRBD1|NA
TGTGCCAGCAGTGAAGGGACAGGGTTTCAGCCCCAGCATTTT
CASSEGTGFQPQHF
>TRBV13|TRBJ2-5|NA|NA
TGTGCCAGCAGCTTAGGCATGGGATACCAAGAGACCCAGTACTTC
CASSLGMGYQETQYF
>TRBV15|TRBJ2-7|NA|NA
TGTGCCACCAGCAGAGTGGGAACAGGGTATCGGTACGAGCAGTACTTC
CATSRVGTGYRYEQYF
>TRBV7-2|TRBJ2-3|TRBD2|NA
TGTGCCAGCAGCTCGACTAGCGGGAGCGCAGATACGCAGTATTTT
CASSSTSGSADTQYF